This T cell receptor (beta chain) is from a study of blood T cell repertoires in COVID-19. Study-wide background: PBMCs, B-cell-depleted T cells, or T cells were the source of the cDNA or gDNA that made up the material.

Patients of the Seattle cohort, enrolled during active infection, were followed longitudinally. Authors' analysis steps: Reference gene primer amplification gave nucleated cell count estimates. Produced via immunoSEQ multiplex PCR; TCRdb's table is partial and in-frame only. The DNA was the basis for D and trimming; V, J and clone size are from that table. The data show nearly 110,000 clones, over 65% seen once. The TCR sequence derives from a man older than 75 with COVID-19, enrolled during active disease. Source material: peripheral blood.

CDR3 in DNA: TGCGCCAGCAGCTTTCAGGGAAGAAATGGCTACACCTTC. Amino acids: CASSFQGRNGYTF. This rearrangement joins TRBV5-1 to TRBJ1-2; a possible D gene is TRBD1 (5 bases). V lost 2 bases, J lost 6 bases, and 11 bases lay in between. The V gene's germline CDR1 is SGHRS and CDR2 YFSETQ. The CDR3 totals 13 residues.